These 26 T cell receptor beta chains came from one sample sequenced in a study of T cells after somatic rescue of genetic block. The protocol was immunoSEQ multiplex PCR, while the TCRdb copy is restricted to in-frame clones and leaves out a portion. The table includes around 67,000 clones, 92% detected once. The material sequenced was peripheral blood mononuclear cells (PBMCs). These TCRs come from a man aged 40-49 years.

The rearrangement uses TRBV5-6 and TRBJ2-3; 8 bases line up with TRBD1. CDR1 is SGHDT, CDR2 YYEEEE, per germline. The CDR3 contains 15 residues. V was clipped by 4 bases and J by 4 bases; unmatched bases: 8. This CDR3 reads CASSPRTGRSDTQYF. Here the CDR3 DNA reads TGTGCCAGCAGCCCGAGGACAGGGAGATCAGATACGCAGTATTTT.

The CDR3: CASSYFRATYEQYF. The CDR3, as DNA: TGTGCCAGCAGTTACTTCAGGGCTACCTACGAGCAGTACTTC. The genes are TRBV6-5 and TRBJ2-7, with D possibly being TRBD1 (5 bases). The CDR3 is 14 residues long. In germline, CDR1 is MNHEY, CDR2 SVGAGI. Trimming left V 1 base short and J 2 bases short, with 9 bases between.

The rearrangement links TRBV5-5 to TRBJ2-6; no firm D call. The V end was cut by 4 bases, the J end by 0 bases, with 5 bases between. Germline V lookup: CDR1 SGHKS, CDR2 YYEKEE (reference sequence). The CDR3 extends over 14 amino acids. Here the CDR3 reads CASSLASGANVLTF. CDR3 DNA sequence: TGTGCCAGCAGCCTCGCCTCTGGGGCCAACGTCCTGACTTTC.

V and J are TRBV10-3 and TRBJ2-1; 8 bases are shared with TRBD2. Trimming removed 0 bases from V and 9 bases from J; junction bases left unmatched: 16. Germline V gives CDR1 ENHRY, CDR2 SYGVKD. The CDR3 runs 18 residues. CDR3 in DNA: TGTGCCATCAGTGAGTCGACTTTTTCGGGAGGGCCAAGGATTGAGCAGTTCTTC. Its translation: CAISESTFSGGPRIEQFF.

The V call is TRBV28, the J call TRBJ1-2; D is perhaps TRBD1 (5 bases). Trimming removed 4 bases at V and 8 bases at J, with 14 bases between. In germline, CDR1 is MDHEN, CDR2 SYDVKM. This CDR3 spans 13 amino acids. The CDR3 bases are TGTGCCAGCAGTTACCGGGGGAGAGAAGGCTACACCTTC. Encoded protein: CASSYRGREGYTF.

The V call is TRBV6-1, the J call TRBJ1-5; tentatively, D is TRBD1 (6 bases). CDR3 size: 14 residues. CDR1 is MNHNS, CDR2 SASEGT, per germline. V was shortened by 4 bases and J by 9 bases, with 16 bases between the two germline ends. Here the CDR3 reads CASSVVRGERPQHF. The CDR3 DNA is TGTGCCAGCAGTGTTGTCAGGGGTGAGAGGCCCCAGCATTTT.

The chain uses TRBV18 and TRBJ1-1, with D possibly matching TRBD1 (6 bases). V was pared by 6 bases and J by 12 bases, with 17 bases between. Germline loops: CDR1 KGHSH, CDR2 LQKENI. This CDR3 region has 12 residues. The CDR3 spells CASSPGAGQTFF. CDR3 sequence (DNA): TGTGCCAGCTCGCCGGGGGCGGGACAAACTTTCTTT.

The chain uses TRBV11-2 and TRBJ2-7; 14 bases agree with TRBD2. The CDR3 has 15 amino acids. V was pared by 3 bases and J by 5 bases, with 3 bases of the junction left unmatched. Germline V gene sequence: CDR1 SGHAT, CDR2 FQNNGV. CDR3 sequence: CASSFLTSGGDEQYF. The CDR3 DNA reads TGTGCCAGCAGCTTCCTGACTAGCGGGGGGGACGAGCAGTACTTC.

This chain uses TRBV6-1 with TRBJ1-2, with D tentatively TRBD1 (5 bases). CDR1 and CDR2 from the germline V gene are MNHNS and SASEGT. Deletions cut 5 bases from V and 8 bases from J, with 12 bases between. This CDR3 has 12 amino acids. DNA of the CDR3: TGTGCCAGCAGTCCAGGAACAGGAGGCTACACCTTC. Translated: CASSPGTGGYTF.

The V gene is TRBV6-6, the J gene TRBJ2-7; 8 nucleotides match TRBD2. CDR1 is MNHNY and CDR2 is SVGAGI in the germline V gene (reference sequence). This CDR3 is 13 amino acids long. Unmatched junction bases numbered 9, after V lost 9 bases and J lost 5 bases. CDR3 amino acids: CARPKRESHEQYF. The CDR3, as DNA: TGTGCCAGGCCGAAGCGGGAGTCCCACGAGCAGTACTTC.

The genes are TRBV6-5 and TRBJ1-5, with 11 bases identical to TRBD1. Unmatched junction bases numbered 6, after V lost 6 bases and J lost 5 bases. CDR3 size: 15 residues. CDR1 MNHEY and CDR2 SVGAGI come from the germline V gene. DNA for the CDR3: TGTGCCAGCAGGCCGAGGACAGGGGGCGATCAGCCCCAGCATTTT. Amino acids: CASRPRTGGDQPQHF.

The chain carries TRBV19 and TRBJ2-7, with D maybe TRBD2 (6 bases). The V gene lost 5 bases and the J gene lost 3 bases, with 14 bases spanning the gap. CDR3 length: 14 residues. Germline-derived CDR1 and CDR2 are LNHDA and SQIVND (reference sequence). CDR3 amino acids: CASSPRDFIYEQYF. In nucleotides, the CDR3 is TGTGCCAGTAGTCCTCGGGACTTCATCTACGAGCAGTACTTC. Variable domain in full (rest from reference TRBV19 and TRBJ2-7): DGGITQSPKYLFRKEGQNVTLSCEQNLNHDAMYWYRQDPGQGLRLIYYSQIVNDFQKGDIAEGYSVSREKKESFPLTVTSAQKNPTAFYLCASSPRDFIYEQYFGPGTRLTVT.

CDR3 sequence (DNA): TGTGCCAGCATAAGGACTAGCGTCACAGATACGCAGTATTTT. Translating it yields CASIRTSVTDTQYF. This chain links TRBV28 with TRBJ2-3, with 9 bases that match TRBD2. There are 14 residues in the CDR3. Germline V gene sequence: CDR1 MDHEN, CDR2 SYDVKM. Trimming removed 7 bases from V and 2 bases from J; junction bases left unmatched: 4.

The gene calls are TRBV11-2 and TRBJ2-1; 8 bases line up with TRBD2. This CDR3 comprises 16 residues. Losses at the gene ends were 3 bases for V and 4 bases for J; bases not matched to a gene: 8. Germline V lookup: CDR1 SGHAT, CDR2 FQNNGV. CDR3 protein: CASSLPASGLYNEQFF. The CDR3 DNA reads TGTGCCAGCAGCTTGCCGGCTAGCGGGCTATACAATGAGCAGTTCTTC.

The CDR3 protein is CASSARGLMTEAFF. CDR3 coding DNA: TGTGCCAGCAGTGCGCGAGGCTTAATGACTGAAGCTTTCTTT. The chain combines TRBV6-1 with TRBJ1-1; D not resolved. CDR3 length equals 14 residues. Germline V CDR1 and CDR2: MNHNS, SASEGT. V was pared by 4 bases and J by 5 bases, with 14 bases between.

CDR3 protein: CASSLDPGRAEETQYF. DNA for the CDR3: TGTGCCAGCAGTTTAGACCCGGGCCGGGCGGAGGAGACCCAGTACTTC. This chain joins TRBV27 and TRBJ2-5; D call uncertain. This CDR3 spans 16 amino acids. Germline assignment: CDR1 MNHEY and CDR2 SMNVEV (reference sequence). Deletions cut 2 bases from V and 5 bases from J, with 18 bases between.

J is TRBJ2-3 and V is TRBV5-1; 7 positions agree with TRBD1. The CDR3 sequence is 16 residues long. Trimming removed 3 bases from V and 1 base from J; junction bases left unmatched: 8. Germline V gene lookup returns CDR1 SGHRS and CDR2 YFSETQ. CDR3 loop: CASSYAGTERTDTQYF. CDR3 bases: TGCGCCAGCAGCTATGCCGGGACAGAACGCACAGATACGCAGTATTTT.

DNA of the CDR3: TGTGCCAGCTCACCCTTAAACTACAATGAGCAGTTCTTC. Protein: CASSPLNYNEQFF. The chain uses TRBV18 and TRBJ2-1; D is unresolved. Germline-derived CDR1 and CDR2 are KGHSH and LQKENI. The CDR3 length is 13 residues. V dropped 3 bases and J dropped 3 bases, with 6 bases sitting between them.

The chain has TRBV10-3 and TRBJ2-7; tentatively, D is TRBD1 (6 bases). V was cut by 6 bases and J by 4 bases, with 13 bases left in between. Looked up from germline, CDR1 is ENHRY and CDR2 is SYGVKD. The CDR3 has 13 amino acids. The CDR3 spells CAISGTPLYEQYF. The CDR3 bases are TGTGCCATCAGCGGGACACCCCTTTACGAGCAGTACTTC.

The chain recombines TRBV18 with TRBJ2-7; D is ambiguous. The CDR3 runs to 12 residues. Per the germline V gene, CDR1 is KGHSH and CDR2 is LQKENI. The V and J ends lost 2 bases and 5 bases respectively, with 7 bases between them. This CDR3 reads CASSPTENEQYF. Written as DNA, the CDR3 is TGTGCCAGCTCACCAACTGAGAACGAGCAGTACTTC.

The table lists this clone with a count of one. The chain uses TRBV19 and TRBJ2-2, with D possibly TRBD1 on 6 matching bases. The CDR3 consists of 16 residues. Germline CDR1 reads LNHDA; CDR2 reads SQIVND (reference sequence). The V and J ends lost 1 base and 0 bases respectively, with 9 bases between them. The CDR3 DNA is TGTGCCAGTAGTATAGTCCGGACAGCGAACACCGGGGAGCTGTTTTTT. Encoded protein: CASSIVRTANTGELFF. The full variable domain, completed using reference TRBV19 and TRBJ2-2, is DGGITQSPKYLFRKEGQNVTLSCEQNLNHDAMYWYRQDPGQGLRLIYYSQIVNDFQKGDIAEGYSVSREKKESFPLTVTSAQKNPTAFYLCASSIVRTANTGELFFGEGSRLTVL.

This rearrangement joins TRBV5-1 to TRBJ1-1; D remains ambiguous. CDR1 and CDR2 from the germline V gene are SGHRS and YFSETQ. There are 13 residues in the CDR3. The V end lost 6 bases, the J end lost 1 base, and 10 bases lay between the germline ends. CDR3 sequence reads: CASTLNRNTEAFF. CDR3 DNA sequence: TGCGCCAGCACCCTGAATCGGAACACTGAAGCTTTCTTT. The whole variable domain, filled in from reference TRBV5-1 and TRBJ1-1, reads KAGVTQTPRYLIKTRGQQVTLSCSPISGHRSVSWYQQTPGQGLQFLFEYFSETQRNKGNFPGRFSGRQFSNSRSEMNVSTLELGDSALYLCASTLNRNTEAFFGQGTRLTVV.

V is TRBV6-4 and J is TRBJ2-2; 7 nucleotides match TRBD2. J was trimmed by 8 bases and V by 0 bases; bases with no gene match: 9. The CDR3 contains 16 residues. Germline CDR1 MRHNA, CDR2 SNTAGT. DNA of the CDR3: TGTGCCAGCAGTGACTCTATGCGGGAGAGTTTGGGGGAGCTGTTTTTT. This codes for CASSDSMRESLGELFF.

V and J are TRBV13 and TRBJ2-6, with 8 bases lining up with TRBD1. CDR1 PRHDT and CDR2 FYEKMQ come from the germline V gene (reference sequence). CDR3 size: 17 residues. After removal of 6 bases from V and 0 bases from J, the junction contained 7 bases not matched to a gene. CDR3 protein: CASSSGQGSSGANVLTF. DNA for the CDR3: TGTGCCAGCAGTTCCGGACAGGGATCCTCTGGGGCCAACGTCCTGACTTTC.

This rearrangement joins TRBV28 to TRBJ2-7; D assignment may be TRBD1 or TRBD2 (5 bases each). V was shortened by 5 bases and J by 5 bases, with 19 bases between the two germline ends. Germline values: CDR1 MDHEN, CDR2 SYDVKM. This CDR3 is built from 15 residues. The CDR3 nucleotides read TGTGCCAGCAGTATTTATCGTGGTGGGGGAAACGAGCAGTACTTC. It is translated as CASSIYRGGGNEQYF. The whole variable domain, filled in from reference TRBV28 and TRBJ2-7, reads DVKVTQSSRYLVKRTGEKVFLECVQDMDHENMFWYRQDPGLGLRLIYFSYDVKMKEKGDIPEGYSVSREKKERFSLILESASTNQTSMYLCASSIYRGGGNEQYFGPGTRLTVT.

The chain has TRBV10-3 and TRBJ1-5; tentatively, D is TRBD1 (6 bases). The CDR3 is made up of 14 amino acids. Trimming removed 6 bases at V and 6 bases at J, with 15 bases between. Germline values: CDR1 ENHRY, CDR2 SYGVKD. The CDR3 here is CAISNRQDSQPQHF. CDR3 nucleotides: TGTGCCATCAGCAATCGACAGGACTCTCAGCCCCAGCATTTT.